The rows below give T cell receptor beta chains drawn from one sample of a study of blood T cell repertoires in COVID-19. Sequenced by immunoSEQ multiplex PCR; TCRdb stores in-frame clones only, minus some. The sample yields around 290,000 clones, around nine tenths seen once. Sample: PBMCs or T cells enriched from blood (not recorded which). Every receptor here comes from a woman aged 60-75 years in a cohort exposed to, infected with or recovered from COVID-19 (not recorded which). The CDR3 runs from the conserved cysteine through the conserved F or W. The order of the fields is J gene, CDR3 length, V gene, CDR3 protein.

J: TRBJ2-3; length: 15; V: TRBV27; CDR3: CASSSPGLGADTQYF
J: TRBJ1-5; length: 14; V: TRBV28; CDR3: CASNSPGIPQPQHF
J: TRBJ1-1; length: 15; V: TRBV4-3; CDR3: CASSHGTLMNTEAFF
J: TRBJ2-3; length: 14; V: TRBV6-6; CDR3: CASSYDRGRDTQYF
J: TRBJ2-3; length: 14; V: TRBV5-1; CDR3: CASASGGPTDTQYF
J: TRBJ2-1; length: 18; V: TRBV4-1; CDR3: CASSQALSEGTGANEQFF
J: TRBJ2-2; length: 16; V: TRBV2; CDR3: CASSVGTLWEDGELFF
J: TRBJ2-1; length: 15; V: TRBV9; CDR3: CASSRLAGGLNEQFF
J: TRBJ2-1; length: 17; V: TRBV19; CDR3: CASTTKYGLAGDNEQFF
J: TRBJ1-2; length: 14; V: TRBV7-8; CDR3: CASSSPDRAYGYTF
J: TRBJ2-1; length: 13; V: TRBV7-2; CDR3: CASSLGAYNEQFF
J: TRBJ2-1; length: 17; V: TRBV19; CDR3: CASSSGRLAGGYVEQFF
J: TRBJ1-6; length: 15; V: TRBV27; CDR3: CASTDRQGYNSPLHF
J: TRBJ2-1; length: 19; V: TRBV20-1; CDR3: CSASSHLFSGRAQNNEQFF
J: TRBJ1-2; length: 14; V: TRBV28; CDR3: CASNQHGQLYGYTF
J: TRBJ2-3; length: 15; V: TRBV27; CDR3: CASSFWRERGDTQYF
J: TRBJ2-1; length: 14; V: TRBV13; CDR3: CASSLGSASGRQFF
J: TRBJ1-2; length: 15; V: TRBV6-2/TRBV6-3; CDR3: CASSYPGQARYGYTF
J: TRBJ2-3; length: 16; V: TRBV4-3; CDR3: CASSQEWETGTDTQYF
J: TRBJ1-4; length: 13; V: TRBV7-3; CDR3: CASSRQGGEKLFF
J: TRBJ2-1; length: 14; V: TRBV5-1; CDR3: CASSFSTTDNEQFF
J: TRBJ2-6; length: 17; V: TRBV24-1; CDR3: CATSASRGKSGANVLTF
J: TRBJ2-5; length: 13; V: TRBV29-1; CDR3: CSDVTGPRETQYF
J: TRBJ1-2; length: 11; V: TRBV9; CDR3: CASSAQGGYTF